This TCR beta chain was recorded in a study of immune evolution from preneoplasia to lung adenocarcinoma (dated by TCRdb to the early 2020s). Concerning the study at large: The study combined immune gene expression, TCR sequencing and multiplex immunofluorescence to profile immune contexture across lung adenocarcinoma precursors and invasive adenocarcinoma. Resected precursor lesions (AAH, AIS, MIA) and invasive adenocarcinomas were each compared against paired morphologically normal lung tissue. Sample size was determined by specimen availability and not by a prior power calculation. The immune data were combined with whole exome sequencing and methylation data from the same cohort of nodules. The overall cohort comprised around 48 patients with pulmonary nodules who underwent surgical resection. The TCR sequencing data were obtained from some 50 patients. It was reported in the study that over a hundred samples were used for TCR sequencing. POLYSOLVER was used to infer class I HLA alleles from exome data, and LOHHLA was used to detect allele-specific HLA loss.

In its sample, this clone was seen once. Its antigen target is currently unknown. No base qualities exist here, and no much larger clone lies one base off it. The immunoSEQ hsTCRbeta Kit was used to sequence TCR beta CDR3 regions from DNA. The study's own analysis went as follows. The ImmunoSEQ Analyzer was used to analyse the TCR sequencing data. T cell clonality was calculated on productive rearrangements as 1 minus Pielou's evenness. The inverse Simpson index, applied to productive templates, was used to measure T cell diversity. T cell density was expressed as TCR beta template counts normalized to usable DNA, with usable DNA estimated by amplifying and sequencing housekeeping genes. Two-sided Kruskal-Wallis tests were used to compare TCR metrics between histologic stages. TCRdb stores this immuneACCESS table with in-frame sequences only. Part of the clones is absent; in the studies checked, under half of the shortfall reflects unresolved V genes, and no reason is known for the rest. The V and J calls and clone size are taken from that table; D and trimming were inferred from the DNA. In all, the sample holds some 5,700 clones, and approximately 80% of those were seen once. The ten top clones hold 5% to 6.5% of the sample.

The patients had resection in Japan or China between the mid-2010s and the late 2010s. Histologic diagnosis of each case was confirmed independently by two lung cancer pathologists on H&E slides. FFPE tissue was used for DNA isolation with the AllPrep DNA/RNA FFPE Kit. The paper's findings and limits, for the study overall: Because all patients came from Japan and China, whether the findings apply to Western populations was uncertain. The highest top T cell clone frequencies were observed in normal lung, and a progressive decrease in top T cell clone frequencies appeared to occur from AAH through AIS, MIA and invasive adenocarcinoma. The highest clonality was observed in normal lung, whereas higher T cell density and diversity but lower clonality appeared to be present in later-stage lesions. The findings were based on association rather than direct causation, and larger cohorts with long-term follow-up and longitudinal biopsies were deemed needed.

The germline V gene (reference sequence) supplies CDR1 LNHDA and CDR2 SQIVND. The germline V and J ends show losses of 3 bases and 6 bases respectively, and no gene match explains 9 bases of the junction. Spanning cysteine to phenylalanine, the CDR3 consists of 15 amino acids. The entry retains the CDR3 DNA only, 45 bases that are in frame from base 1. The clonotype was recovered from a donor at least 70 years old with lung adenocarcinoma. Sequencing was performed on FFPE adjacent normal lung tissue. The chain is assembled from TRBV19 and TRBJ2-7; 9 junctional bases match TRBD2. The CDR3 protein is CASSIMAGGPGEQYF. The nucleotide sequence reads TGTGCCAGTAGTATTATGGCGGGAGGGCCAGGCGAGCAGTACTTC.